The clone carrying this T cell receptor beta chain was counted a few times. Antigen unknown. This record comes from a study of T-cell memory formation after mild COVID-19. Study results and limitations: Among clones peaking at day 37 in the second wave, SARS-CoV-2 specificity remained unconfirmed.

Looked up from germline, CDR1 is SGHAT and CDR2 is FQNNGV. V trimming: 5 bases; J trimming: 4 bases; junction bases outside the gene matches: 2. This CDR3 is 15 amino acids long. TCRdb itself ran the 5' RACE reads through MiXCR, one entry per CDR3 protein. The sample carries 180,000 or so distinct CDR3 sequences, approximately 10% recorded once. V gene TRBV11-2 combines with J gene TRBJ2-2; 12 positions match TRBD2. This clonotype originated in a man younger than 30 who had mild COVID-19 (a few samples of this study predate the infection). Cell type and time point are not known. The sequenced sample consisted of PBMCs or a T cell subset sorted from them (not recorded which). The CDR3 region is CASSLAGGPTGELFF. CDR3 bases: TGTGCCAGCAGCCTAGCGGGGGGGCCCACCGGGGAGCTGTTTTTT. The variable domain in full, completed from reference TRBV11-2 and TRBJ2-2, reads EAGVAQSPRYKIIEKRQSVAFWCNPISGHATLYWYQQILGQGPKLLIQFQNNGVVDDSQLPKDRFSAERLKGVDSTLKIQPAKLEDSAVYLCASSLAGGPTGELFFGEGSRLTVL.